What follows describes a single T cell receptor beta chain. CDR1 is SGHRS, CDR2 YFSETQ, per germline. Unmatched junction bases numbered 9, after V lost 4 bases and J lost 5 bases. This CDR3 is built from 15 residues. In the authors' workflow: Reference gene primer amplification gave estimated nucleated cell counts. The data were produced by immunoSEQ multiplex PCR, yet TCRdb's version contains in-frame clones alone and is incomplete. V, J and clone size reflect that table, while D and trimming were determined from the DNA. The sample has under 85,000 clones; roughly 90% are singletons. These data are taken from a study of blood T cell repertoires in COVID-19. Study as a whole: The United States, Italy and Spain supplied acute and convalescent COVID-19 samples. PBMCs, B-cell-depleted T cells, or T cells were the source of the cDNA or gDNA that made up the material.

The sequence derives from an elderly man in a cohort sampled during active COVID-19. Input material: peripheral blood. This sequence joins TRBV5-1 and TRBJ2-3; 8 bases are shared with TRBD2. The CDR3 DNA follows: TGCGCCAGCAGCGATGTGCGGGGGGTGAAAGATACGCAGTATTTT. It translates to CASSDVRGVKDTQYF.